Presented here are 28 T cell receptor beta chains from one specimen sequenced in a study of early T cells in non-severe SARS-CoV-2 infection. Via MiXCR, TCRdb re-called the 5' RACE reads, giving one row per CDR3 protein. This repertoire shows some 40,000 distinct CDR3 sequences, roughly 5.3% found once; its top ten account for about 27%. Input material: whole blood. The origin of the receptors is an adult who was a healthcare worker with PCR-confirmed SARS-CoV-2 infection or an uninfected control (not recorded which).

The sample holds many counts of this clonotype. V usage is TRBV5-1 and J usage is TRBJ1-3; no clear D. The CDR3 extends over 16 amino acids. Trimming pared 0 bases from V and 0 bases from J, leaving 10 bases between. Germline assignment: CDR1 SGHRS and CDR2 YFSETQ. CDR3 coding DNA: TGCGCCAGCAGCTTGGGCCCAGGCAGCTCTGGAAACACCATATATTTT. Residues: CASSLGPGSSGNTIYF.

The chain couples TRBV15 to TRBJ2-3; tentatively, D is TRBD1 (5 bases). The CDR3 sequence is 16 residues long. The germline CDR1 and CDR2 sequences are LNHNV and YYDKDF (reference sequence). V lost 0 bases and J 4 bases, leaving 14 bases between the germline ends. As DNA, the CDR3 is TGTGCCACCAGCAGAGATCTAACAGGAAATGCAGATACGCAGTATTTT. This translates into CATSRDLTGNADTQYF.

This clonotype was detected many times. The chain uses TRBV5-6 and TRBJ2-2; 8 nucleotides match TRBD2. Germline loops: CDR1 SGHDT, CDR2 YYEEEE. This CDR3 contains 16 residues. With V trimmed by 4 bases and J by 7 bases, 12 bases remained unmatched. DNA for the CDR3: TGTGCCAGCAGCCCCCGGGGAGCGGGAGACATCGGGGAGCTGTTTTTT. Translated, it gives CASSPRGAGDIGELFF. The whole variable domain, filled in from reference TRBV5-6 and TRBJ2-2, reads DAGVTQSPTHLIKTRGQQVTLRCSPKSGHDTVSWYQQALGQGPQFIFQYYEEEERQRGNFPDRFSGHQFPNYSSELNVNALLLGDSALYLCASSPRGAGDIGELFFGEGSRLTVL.

The table lists this clonotype with many counts. The rearrangement uses TRBV6-1 and TRBJ2-3, with 10 bases aligning to TRBD2. V dropped 2 bases and J dropped 3; count of bases not matched to a gene: 2. The CDR3 totals 15 residues. CDR1 is MNHNS and CDR2 is SASEGT in the germline V gene. Here the CDR3 reads CASSESSGGTDTQYF. As DNA, the CDR3 is TGTGCCAGCAGTGAATCTAGCGGGGGAACAGATACGCAGTATTTT.

To note about this clonotype: A junction boundary mismatches the germline segment, possibly from a read error. CDR3 in amino acids: CTSISGGTNSPLHF. The CDR3 DNA follows: TGTACCAGCATTTCCGGCGGGACTAATTCACCCCTCCACTTT. The chain joins TRBV6-1 to TRBJ1-6; the D gene is possibly TRBD1 (5 bases). CDR1 and CDR2 from the germline V gene are MNHNS and SASEGT. This CDR3 has 14 residues.

The sample holds many counts of this clonotype. The CDR3 DNA reads as TGTGCCAGTAGTATCCAGGGGGCGGCAGATACGCAGTATTTT. The encoded protein is CASSIQGAADTQYF. This sequence joins TRBV19 and TRBJ2-3; 8 nucleotides agree with TRBD1. Germline trimming cut 3 bases from V and 4 bases from J; bases unmatched to any gene: 3. This CDR3 has 14 amino acids. The germline gives CDR1 LNHDA, CDR2 SQIVND (reference sequence).

J is TRBJ2-3 and V is TRBV4-2, with 15 bases that match TRBD2. The CDR3 covers 17 residues. Germline V lookup: CDR1 LGHNA, CDR2 YNFKEQ. Trimming took 0 bases from V and 4 from J; bases not matched to a gene: 2. CDR3 sequence reads: CASSQDGLAGGADTQYF. The CDR3 DNA sequence: TGTGCCAGCAGCCAAGACGGACTAGCGGGAGGGGCAGATACGCAGTATTTT.

The rearrangement joins TRBV7-6 to TRBJ2-1; 8 bases are a match to TRBD1. With 5 bases clipped from V and 10 bases from J, the junction kept 13 bases outside the gene matches. The CDR3 runs to 15 residues. Germline V gene lookup returns CDR1 SGHVS and CDR2 FNYEAQ. The CDR3 protein is CASSPGQGPEKEQFF. Here the CDR3 DNA reads TGTGCCAGCAGCCCAGGACAGGGTCCGGAGAAGGAGCAGTTCTTC.

There are many counts of this clonotype. This chain uses TRBV11-2 with TRBJ1-6; the D is unclear. Trimming removed 4 bases from V and 14 bases from J, with 12 bases in between. Germline CDR1 reads SGHAT; CDR2 reads FQNNGV. The length of the CDR3 is 12 residues. The CDR3 loop is CASSSNSDALHF. CDR3 coding DNA: TGTGCCAGCAGCTCGAATTCCGATGCCCTCCACTTT.

This clonotype was counted at least ten times. The chain has TRBV6-1 and TRBJ1-5, with D possibly matching TRBD1 (5 bases). V was shortened by 6 bases and J by 0 bases, with 12 bases between the two germline ends. CDR1 is MNHNS and CDR2 is SASEGT in the germline V gene. The CDR3 is 15 amino acids. The CDR3 protein is CASSKGPYSNQPQHF. The CDR3 nucleotides read TGTGCCAGCAGCAAGGGACCCTATAGCAATCAGCCCCAGCATTTT.

The rearrangement uses TRBV7-2 and TRBJ2-2; D gene ambiguous. V was cut by 6 bases and J by 0 bases, with 8 bases left in between. The CDR3 loop spans 14 amino acids. Germline V gives CDR1 SGHTA, CDR2 FQGNSA. The CDR3 sequence: CASSHGANTGELFF. CDR3 in DNA: TGTGCCAGCAGTCACGGAGCGAACACCGGGGAGCTGTTTTTT.

This clonotype was counted only a few times. This chain connects TRBV2 to TRBJ2-7; no clear D. The CDR3 totals 13 residues. Germline V gives CDR1 SNHLY, CDR2 FYNNEI. Trimming took 7 bases from V and 0 from J, leaving 10 bases between them. The CDR3 DNA is TGTGCCAGCACTGGGCCGAGCTCCTACGAGCAGTACTTC. Its protein product is CASTGPSSYEQYF. Complete variable domain (other parts from reference TRBV2 and TRBJ2-7): EPEVTQTPSHQVTQMGQEVILRCVPISNHLYFYWYRQILGQKVEFLVSFYNNEISEKSEIFDDQFSVERPDGSNFTLKIRSTKLEDSAMYFCASTGPSSYEQYFGPGTRLTVT.

The chain uses TRBV5-4 and TRBJ2-3, with TRBD2 identical over 8 bases. Germline V lookup: CDR1 SGHNT, CDR2 YYREEE (reference sequence). V was pared by 7 bases and J by 6 bases, with 10 bases of the junction left unmatched. The CDR3 spans 14 residues. CDR3 in DNA: TGTGCCAGCGGCCCCGGGACTAGATCCGATACGCAGTATTTT. Amino acid sequence: CASGPGTRSDTQYF.

This clonotype was seen a handful of times. The gene calls are TRBV6-6 and TRBJ1-1; tentative D call: TRBD1 (5 bases). The CDR3 has 14 amino acids. Trimming cost V 5 bases and J 3 bases, with 13 bases left between them. CDR1 and CDR2 from the germline V gene are MNHNY and SVGAGI (reference sequence). Here the CDR3 reads CASSPRGSYTEAFF. For the CDR3, the DNA is TGTGCCAGCAGTCCCCGGGGGAGCTACACTGAAGCTTTCTTT.

This clonotype was recorded at least ten times. The rearrangement links TRBV19 to TRBJ2-1, with 11 bases that match TRBD2. This CDR3 comprises 16 residues. The germline V gene has CDR1 LNHDA and CDR2 SQIVND (reference sequence). Trimming cost V 3 bases and J 8 bases; bases outside gene matches: 9. In DNA, the CDR3 is TGTGCCAGTAGTATTGGTCTAGCGGGGGGCCAGTATGAGCAGTTCTTC. This codes for CASSIGLAGGQYEQFF.

This clonotype was counted many times. The V and J genes are TRBV7-6 and TRBJ2-1; 12 bases align to TRBD2. The CDR3 is made up of 16 amino acids. V lost 2 bases to trimming and J lost 3 bases; unmatched junction nucleotides: 2. Germline V gene sequence: CDR1 SGHVS, CDR2 FNYEAQ. DNA for the CDR3: TGTGCCAGCAGCTTACCTAGCGGGAGGGACTACAATGAGCAGTTCTTC. This codes for CASSLPSGRDYNEQFF.

This clonotype was recorded at least ten times. This chain joins TRBV11-2 and TRBJ2-4, with a tentative D call TRBD2 (5 bases). There are 18 residues in the CDR3. Per germline, CDR1 SGHAT and CDR2 FQNNGV. The ends were cut back, 2 bases at V and 0 bases at J, with 17 bases in the middle. The CDR3 spells CASSLLPPSGLAKNIQYF. The CDR3 DNA reads as TGTGCCAGCAGCTTATTACCCCCCAGCGGACTAGCCAAAAACATTCAGTACTTC. Supplemented by reference TRBV11-2 and TRBJ2-4, the full variable domain reads EAGVAQSPRYKIIEKRQSVAFWCNPISGHATLYWYQQILGQGPKLLIQFQNNGVVDDSQLPKDRFSAERLKGVDSTLKIQPAKLEDSAVYLCASSLLPPSGLAKNIQYFGAGTRLSVL.

This clonotype appeared many times. The V gene is TRBV7-3, the J gene TRBJ2-1; 8 bases are a match to TRBD2. V dropped 0 bases and J dropped 5; count of bases not matched to a gene: 0. Germline assignment: CDR1 SGHTA and CDR2 FQGTGA. The CDR3 length is 14 residues. CDR3 loop: CASSLTSGNNEQFF. DNA for the CDR3: TGTGCCAGCAGCTTAACTAGCGGGAACAATGAGCAGTTCTTC. The full variable domain, with the rest looked up from reference TRBV7-3 and TRBJ2-1, is GAGVSQTPSNKVTEKGKYVELRCDPISGHTALYWYRQSLGQGPEFLIYFQGTGAADDSGLPNDRFFAVRPEGSVSTLKIQRTERGDSAVYLCASSLTSGNNEQFFGPGTRLTVL.

There are many counts of this clonotype. The chain joins TRBV5-4 to TRBJ2-7; 10 bases agree with TRBD2. Trimming removed 3 bases from V and 7 bases from J; junction bases left unmatched: 10. This CDR3 contains 15 residues. Germline V gene data show CDR1 as SGHNT and CDR2 as YYREEE (reference sequence). CDR3 protein: CASSWGLAPRGEQYF. The CDR3 region has the DNA TGTGCCAGCAGCTGGGGACTAGCGCCCCGAGGGGAGCAGTACTTC.

This clonotype was observed many times. The rearrangement links TRBV7-9 to TRBJ1-3; D may be TRBD1 (6 bases). V lost 2 bases and J lost 2, with 10 bases in between. CDR3 length: 15 residues. The germline V gene has CDR1 SEHNR and CDR2 FQNEAQ (reference sequence). The CDR3 here is CASSLLGQTGNTIYF. CDR3 DNA sequence: TGTGCCAGCAGCTTACTAGGACAGACTGGAAACACCATATATTTT.

There are many counts of this clonotype. The J gene is TRBJ2-1, the V gene TRBV7-9, with TRBD2 as a possible D gene (6 bases). From germline, CDR1 is SEHNR and CDR2 FQNEAQ (reference sequence). This CDR3 contains 15 residues. Between the trimmed V and J ends, which lost 5 bases and 6 bases, there was a span of 17 bases. This CDR3 is CASSGPGLRANEQFF. The CDR3 nucleotides are TGTGCCAGCAGCGGGCCGGGACTTCGAGCCAATGAGCAGTTCTTC.

This chain joins TRBV11-3 and TRBJ2-3; D ambiguous. The CDR3 is 14 residues long. Germline lookup yields CDR1 SGHNT and CDR2 YENEEA. The V end lost 5 bases, the J end lost 0 bases, and 9 bases lay between the germline ends. CDR3: CASSPVRSTDTQYF. The CDR3 DNA sequence: TGTGCCAGCAGCCCGGTCCGTAGCACAGATACGCAGTATTTT. Based on the CDR3 plus reference TRBV11-3 and TRBJ2-3, the full variable domain is EAGVVQSPRYKIIEKKQPVAFWCNPISGHNTLYWYLQNLGQGPELLIRYENEEAVDDSQLPKDRFSAERLKGVDSTLKIQPAELGDSAVYLCASSPVRSTDTQYFGPGTRLTVL.

In this sample, this clonotype turned up many times. The chain couples TRBV15 to TRBJ2-1, with D hard to call. Germline V gene lookup returns CDR1 LNHNV and CDR2 YYDKDF (reference sequence). V lost 1 base and J 6 bases, leaving 4 bases between the germline ends. The CDR3 has 12 amino acids. CDR3 in amino acids: CATSRVFNEQFF. CDR3 DNA sequence: TGTGCCACCAGCAGAGTTTTCAATGAGCAGTTCTTC.

The chain carries TRBV7-2 and TRBJ2-3, with D perhaps matching TRBD1 or TRBD2 (6 bases each). The CDR3 is 15 residues long. The germline V gene has CDR1 SGHTA and CDR2 FQGNSA. V was pared by 1 base and J by 4 bases, with 12 bases between. CDR3 coding DNA: TGTGCCAGCAGCTTAGTTCGGGGGCGGGCAGATACGCAGTATTTT. It encodes CASSLVRGRADTQYF.

This rearrangement joins TRBV30 to TRBJ2-1, with D unresolved. The CDR3 has 13 amino acids. V was clipped by 0 bases and J by 9 bases, with 12 bases between them. The germline gives CDR1 GTSNPN, CDR2 SVGIG (reference sequence). Written as DNA, the CDR3 is TGTGCCTGGAGTGTTCAGTCCAAGGCTGAGCAGTTCTTC. Protein product: CAWSVQSKAEQFF.

This clonotype was found a few times. The V call is TRBV7-8, the J call TRBJ2-5; D call uncertain. This CDR3 region has 14 residues. V was shortened by 2 bases and J by 2 bases, with 9 bases between the two germline ends. The V gene's germline CDR1 is SGHVS and CDR2 FQNEAQ. The chain's CDR3 is CASSLRWLQETQYF. For the CDR3, the DNA is TGTGCCAGCAGCTTACGTTGGCTGCAAGAGACCCAGTACTTC.

The table lists this clonotype with many counts. The V and J genes are TRBV12-3 or TRBV12-4 and TRBJ1-2; tentatively, D is TRBD1 (5 bases). The CDR3 totals 13 residues. V was clipped by 6 bases and J by 3 bases, with 11 bases between them. The CDR3 protein is CASSPGGYYGYTF. The CDR3 DNA reads as TGTGCCAGCAGCCCGGGGGGGTACTATGGCTACACCTTC.

This clonotype was observed many times. The V and J genes are TRBV7-9 and TRBJ1-6, with D possibly TRBD1 on 5 matching bases. Trimming removed 4 bases from V and 10 bases from J, with 23 bases in between. Per the germline V gene, CDR1 is SEHNR and CDR2 is FQNEAQ (reference sequence). The CDR3 sequence is 17 residues long. The CDR3 nucleotides read TGTGCCAGCAGCTCCGGGCGACAGTTCTCGGGGGGGTCACCCCTCCACTTT. Encoded protein: CASSSGRQFSGGSPLHF.